This is a list of T cell receptor beta chains from one sample in a study of blood T cell repertoires in COVID-19. TCRdb's table, derived via immunoSEQ multiplex PCR, lists solely in-frame clones and lacks some. The sample lists 200,000 or so clones, roughly 80% seen once, with 8.5% to 12% in the top ten. Sequences were obtained from peripheral blood. The receptor set was obtained from a woman aged 80 or over with acute or convalescent COVID-19. Both conserved end residues are part of each CDR3.

v_gene	j_gene	CDR3aa
TRBV5-1	TRBJ2-1	CASSLAGGTYNEQFF
TRBV7-9	TRBJ1-6	CASSSRGNGNSPLHF
TRBV2	TRBJ2-5	CASGRASGQETQYF
TRBV30	TRBJ2-7	CAWSVGGASYEQYF
TRBV7-9	TRBJ2-3	CASSLVRVTDTQYF
TRBV28	TRBJ2-7	CASSFQFYEQYF
TRBV30	TRBJ1-6	CAQQTGDPNNSPLHF
TRBV19	TRBJ1-6	CASSGPGQHVSYNSPLHF
TRBV19	TRBJ1-6	CASSPDRDSPLHF
TRBV3-1/TRBV3-2	TRBJ2-2	CASSQPSGADTGELFF
TRBV6-2/TRBV6-3	TRBJ2-7	CASSYSDSYEQYF
TRBV27	TRBJ1-1	CASSSGQGPFEAFF
TRBV18	TRBJ2-7	CASLEREDVGEQYF
TRBV7-3	TRBJ2-3	CASSFLAGGTDTQYF
TRBV10-3	TRBJ1-3	CAISETDRDNTIYF
TRBV6-4	TRBJ1-5	CASSRTGIYSNQPQHF
TRBV4-1	TRBJ2-5	CASSGLAGVETQYF
TRBV6-5	TRBJ2-3	CASRSGTAFTDTQYF
TRBV10-3	TRBJ1-5	CATGGESNQPQHF
TRBV7-9	TRBJ2-5	CASSWDGGLGTQYF
TRBV5-1	TRBJ1-4	CASSPGTANEKLFF
TRBV5-1	TRBJ2-7	CASSLDGDRVDEQYF
TRBV6-2/TRBV6-3	TRBJ1-4	CASSPSQGTLFF
TRBV6-2/TRBV6-3	TRBJ1-5	CASSADRGPQPQHF